Listed here are 27 T cell receptor beta chains from one sample, sequenced in a study of patients and donors after allogeneic stem cell transplantation. TCRdb used MiXCR to reprocess the RT-PCR reads, holding one entry per CDR3 protein. This table holds about 410,000 distinct CDR3 sequences, around 15% found once. Sequencing was done on a sample of blood, either unsorted or a sorted T cell fraction (not recorded which). Receptors were obtained from a human donor who was either an allogeneic HSCT recipient or a stem cell or donor lymphocyte infusion donor (not recorded which). It is not recorded whose cells these are; they may come from a transplant donor.

The V and J genes are TRBV10-3 and TRBJ1-2; possible D gene TRBD1, 6 bases. The CDR3 is made up of 13 amino acids. V was pared by 10 bases and J by 4 bases, with 16 bases between. Per germline, CDR1 ENHRY and CDR2 SYGVKD. CDR3 nucleotides: TGTGCCACCAGGGGAACAGGACTCTATGGCTACACCTTC. Translated: CATRGTGLYGYTF.

This clonotype came up many times. The chain couples TRBV12-3 or TRBV12-4 to TRBJ2-1; 11 bases match TRBD2. This CDR3 is built from 16 residues. V lost 6 bases, J lost 6 bases, and 10 bases stayed unmatched. CDR3 in DNA: TGTGCCAGCAGACAGGGCCCGGGACTAGCGGCCAATGAGCAGTTCTTC. This encodes CASRQGPGLAANEQFF.

In this sample, this clonotype turned up a few times. The chain has TRBV20-1 and TRBJ1-1, with D possibly TRBD1 on 5 matching bases. The germline gives CDR1 DFQATT, CDR2 SNEGSKA (reference sequence). The CDR3 length is 14 residues. Trimming took off 3 bases at V and 0 bases at J, with 11 bases between the two ends. The CDR3 is CSARAGTLNTEAFF. DNA of the CDR3: TGCAGTGCTAGGGCCGGGACGTTGAACACTGAAGCTTTCTTT.

Only a few counts were recorded for this clonotype. The chain joins TRBV12-3 or TRBV12-4 to TRBJ1-5; 7 bases map to TRBD1. V shed 6 bases and J 4 bases; nucleotides not matched to a gene: 3. The CDR3 runs 13 residues. CDR3 coding DNA: TGTGCCAGCAGGAAACAGGGGAATCAGCCCCAGCATTTT. Translating gives CASRKQGNQPQHF.

CDR3 protein: CASSLRPAYEQYF. The DNA for the CDR3 is TGTGCCAGCAGTTTACGACCTGCCTACGAGCAGTACTTC. The chain couples TRBV27 to TRBJ2-7; unclear D gene. The CDR3 extends over 13 amino acids. V gave up 2 bases and J gave up 2 bases, with 7 bases separating them. Germline V CDR1 and CDR2: MNHEY, SMNVEV (reference sequence).

This clonotype was seen only a few times. This chain joins TRBV7-8 and TRBJ2-1; D is ambiguous. The germline V and J ends were trimmed by 0 bases and 10 bases, with 7 bases remaining between them. The CDR3 extends over 12 amino acids. From germline, CDR1 is SGHVS and CDR2 FQNEAQ. CDR3 DNA: TGTGCCAGCAGCTTAGCTCTCCCGGAGCAGTTCTTC. It yields the protein CASSLALPEQFF.

J is TRBJ2-4 and V is TRBV30; D gene ambiguous. Germline V gene sequence: CDR1 GTSNPN, CDR2 SVGIG (reference sequence). This CDR3 region has 13 residues. With 0 bases removed from V and 9 bases from J, the gap between germline ends came to 12 bases. The CDR3 reads CAWSVSSIGIQYF. CDR3 coding DNA: TGTGCCTGGAGTGTAAGCTCTATCGGCATTCAGTACTTC.

The V gene is TRBV7-2, the J gene TRBJ2-5, with 7 bases that match TRBD2. The V gene's germline CDR1 is SGHTA and CDR2 FQGNSA. The CDR3 spans 14 residues. The J segment lost 7 bases and the V segment lost 2 bases, leaving 7 bases of the junction unmatched. The CDR3 here is CASSLWRGGGTQYF. CDR3 nucleotide sequence: TGTGCCAGCAGCTTATGGCGCGGGGGTGGGACCCAGTACTTC.

This clonotype was detected a few times. This sequence joins TRBV2 and TRBJ2-7; maybe TRBD2 (6 bases). Germline values: CDR1 SNHLY, CDR2 FYNNEI. The CDR3 length is 12 residues. Trimming removed 6 bases at V and 12 bases at J, with 18 bases between. The CDR3 DNA reads as TGTGCCAGCAGCCCCAATGGAGGGTATCTGTACTTC. Its translation: CASSPNGGYLYF.

The table lists this clonotype with a few counts. The chain has TRBV15 and TRBJ2-2; maybe TRBD1 (5 bases). Germline CDR1 reads LNHNV; CDR2 reads YYDKDF (reference sequence). The CDR3 is 15 residues long. V lost 0 bases, J lost 5 bases, and 10 bases lay in between. This chain's CDR3 is CATSRDRTGTGELFF. The CDR3, as DNA: TGTGCCACCAGCAGAGATCGAACAGGTACCGGGGAGCTGTTTTTT.

This clonotype was seen ten or more times. CDR3 loop: CASSHQGNYGYTF. The DNA of the CDR3 is TGTGCCAGCAGCCATCAGGGAAACTATGGCTACACCTTC. The chain carries TRBV16 and TRBJ1-2, with TRBD1 as a possible D gene (5 bases). This CDR3 spans 13 amino acids. The germline V gene has CDR1 KGHSY and CDR2 FQNENV. With 3 bases removed from V and 2 bases from J, the gap between germline ends came to 7 bases.

The rearrangement links TRBV10-3 to TRBJ1-1, with D unresolved. Trimming took 3 bases from V and 4 from J, leaving 21 bases between them. This CDR3 is 17 amino acids long. Germline V gene data show CDR1 as ENHRY and CDR2 as SYGVKD. The CDR3 bases are TGTGCCATCAGTGAAAGAACCGGAGCCACGTTGGGCACTGAAGCTTTCTTT. This codes for CAISERTGATLGTEAFF.

The table lists this clonotype with many counts. In DNA form, the CDR3 reads TGTGCCAGCAGCACGGGACCGCCGACGTTCTTC. This sequence encodes CASSTGPPTFF. This chain connects TRBV7-9 to TRBJ2-1; D is perhaps TRBD1 or TRBD2 (5 bases each). Germline V gene lookup returns CDR1 SEHNR and CDR2 FQNEAQ (reference sequence). Deletions cut 5 bases from V and 15 bases from J, with 14 bases between. The CDR3 has 11 amino acids.

The chain has TRBV29-1 and TRBJ2-2; no clear D gene. The CDR3 runs to 11 residues. The ends were cut back, 1 base at V and 6 bases at J, with 3 bases in the middle. Germline V gene lookup returns CDR1 SQVTM and CDR2 ANQGSEA. CDR3 nucleotide sequence: TGCAGCGTTGAAGGGCCCGGGGAGCTGTTTTTT. Translation gives CSVEGPGELFF.

The chain uses TRBV19 and TRBJ2-3, with D possibly TRBD2 on 5 matching bases. V shed 3 bases and J shed 0 bases, with 13 bases lying between them. The length of the CDR3 is 16 residues. Germline-derived CDR1 and CDR2 are LNHDA and SQIVND (reference sequence). The CDR3 DNA is TGTGCCAGTAGTATCGGGATAAAACCCAGCACAGATACGCAGTATTTT. Protein: CASSIGIKPSTDTQYF.

This clonotype was seen a handful of times. This chain joins TRBV25-1 and TRBJ2-3, with TRBD1 as a possible D gene (5 bases). V gave up 5 bases and J gave up 0 bases, with 12 bases separating them. From germline, CDR1 is MGHDK and CDR2 SYGVNS. This CDR3 comprises 15 residues. For the CDR3, the DNA is TGTGCCAGCAGTCAGCAGGGTCTCAGCACAGATACGCAGTATTTT. Amino acids: CASSQQGLSTDTQYF.

This clonotype turned up a few times. The rearrangement uses TRBV5-1 and TRBJ2-1; D is unresolved. V gave up 4 bases and J gave up 6 bases, with 8 bases separating them. Germline values: CDR1 SGHRS, CDR2 YFSETQ. The CDR3 totals 12 residues. The CDR3 nucleotides are TGCGCCAGCAGCCGCAACCTCAATGAGCAGTTCTTC. This translates into CASSRNLNEQFF.

The chain carries TRBV24-1 and TRBJ2-6, with TRBD1 matching over 7 bases. Trimming took 4 bases from V and 0 from J; bases not matched to a gene: 8. Germline V gene sequence: CDR1 KGHDR, CDR2 SFDVKD. The length of the CDR3 is 18 residues. CDR3 sequence reads: CATSDAPGQSSGANVLTF. CDR3 nucleotide sequence: TGTGCCACCAGTGACGCGCCGGGACAGAGCTCTGGGGCCAACGTCCTGACTTTC.

This chain joins TRBV3-1 and TRBJ2-2; 10 bases agree with TRBD1. The CDR3 loop spans 16 amino acids. CDR1 and CDR2 from the germline V gene are LGHDT and YNNKEL (reference sequence). Trimming at V came to 5 bases and at J to 7 bases, leaving 10 bases not matched to a gene. This CDR3 is CASSSRTGGYGGELFF. The DNA of the CDR3 is TGTGCCAGCAGCTCAAGGACAGGGGGATATGGCGGGGAGCTGTTTTTT.

In its sample, this clonotype was seen a few times. The rearrangement joins TRBV7-3 to TRBJ2-1; D remains ambiguous. The CDR3 extends over 14 amino acids. V was pared by 8 bases and J by 4 bases, with 15 bases between. CDR1 is SGHTA, CDR2 FQGTGA, per germline. The CDR3 DNA reads TGTGCCAGCGCACCACCTGGTTTGTACAATGAGCAGTTCTTC. Protein: CASAPPGLYNEQFF.

This chain joins TRBV9 and TRBJ1-6; 10 bases line up with TRBD1. The germline V gene has CDR1 SGDLS and CDR2 YYNGEE. The CDR3 extends over 15 amino acids. The V gene end was trimmed by 3 bases and the J gene end by 10 bases; junction bases not matched to a gene: 7. CDR3 sequence reads: CASSEGGQGRSPLHF. The CDR3 DNA sequence: TGTGCCAGCAGCGAGGGGGGACAGGGGAGATCACCCCTCCACTTT.

This clonotype has more than one count but fewer than ten. This sequence joins TRBV5-6 and TRBJ1-2; D call uncertain. CDR1 SGHDT and CDR2 YYEEEE come from the germline V gene. V lost 2 bases and J 10 bases, leaving 12 bases between the germline ends. The CDR3 is 12 amino acids. The CDR3 loop reads CASSFIAGDYTF. Here the CDR3 DNA reads TGTGCCAGCAGCTTTATAGCGGGCGACTACACCTTC.

The chain recombines TRBV6-5 with TRBJ2-5; D is uncertain. The CDR3 consists of 13 residues. CDR1 and CDR2 (germline): MNHEY, SVGAGI. Trimming left V 0 bases short and J 4 bases short, with 6 bases between. Here the CDR3 reads CASSYSFRETQYF. DNA for the CDR3: TGTGCCAGCAGTTACTCGTTCCGAGAGACCCAGTACTTC.

This clonotype was recorded only once. The chain combines TRBV19 with TRBJ1-1, with 9 nucleotides matching TRBD1. Germline trimming cut 3 bases from V and 4 bases from J; bases unmatched to any gene: 3. Per germline, CDR1 LNHDA and CDR2 SQIVND (reference sequence). The CDR3 loop spans 14 amino acids. CDR3 sequence: CASSIKTGGTEAFF. The CDR3 DNA sequence: TGTGCCAGTAGTATCAAGACAGGGGGCACTGAAGCTTTCTTT.

The V gene is TRBV5-1, the J gene TRBJ2-1; D not certain. The CDR3 is made up of 13 amino acids. V lost 4 bases to trimming and J lost 6 bases, with 11 bases between them. Germline V lookup: CDR1 SGHRS, CDR2 YFSETQ. The CDR3 nucleotides are TGCGCCAGCAGCAAGGACCAGAGCAATGAGCAGTTCTTC. It codes for CASSKDQSNEQFF.

V is TRBV25-1 and J is TRBJ1-1; D not resolved. CDR3 size: 12 residues. V lost 7 bases to trimming and J lost 1 base, with 7 bases between them. Per the germline V gene, CDR1 is MGHDK and CDR2 is SYGVNS. The CDR3: CASTTGNTEAFF. As DNA, the CDR3 is TGTGCCAGCACGACCGGGAACACTGAAGCTTTCTTT.

This clonotype was seen only a few times. In DNA form, the CDR3 reads TGCGCCAGCAGCCAACCGGACCCTAAAGAGACCCAGTACTTC. Protein: CASSQPDPKETQYF. This rearrangement joins TRBV5-1 to TRBJ2-5; D is unclear. The V and J ends lost 4 bases and 3 bases respectively, with 13 bases between them. Germline V CDR1 and CDR2: SGHRS, YFSETQ. The CDR3 sequence is 14 residues long.